Shown below are 14 T cell receptor beta chains from a single sample sequenced in a study of control samples from healthy donors and cancer patients. TCRdb's copy holds only in-frame clones and misses some; the assay was immunoSEQ multiplex PCR. The sample holds some 74,000 clones, roughly 93% seen once. The sequenced sample was blood. Source of these receptors: a woman aged 25 to 39 in good health.

The chain combines TRBV6-5 with TRBJ1-2; 11 bases line up with TRBD1. The CDR3 covers 14 residues. J lost 4 bases, V lost 6 bases, and 4 bases had no gene match. Germline loops: CDR1 MNHEY, CDR2 SVGAGI. CDR3 in DNA: TGTGCCAGCAGACAGGGACAGGGGGTCTATGGCTACACCTTC. Protein: CASRQGQGVYGYTF.

The chain carries TRBV5-1 and TRBJ1-6; perhaps TRBD1 as D (5 bases). V was clipped by 7 bases and J by 9 bases, with 20 bases between them. This CDR3 has 15 amino acids. Germline V CDR1 and CDR2: SGHRS, YFSETQ. This CDR3 reads CASQNEAGTGSPLHF. The CDR3 coding sequence is TGCGCCAGCCAAAACGAGGCGGGGACGGGTTCACCCCTCCACTTT.

The DNA for the CDR3 is TGTGCCAGTCAAGCGGGAGCGAACACCGGGGAGCTGTTTTTT. Translation gives CASQAGANTGELFF. The chain joins TRBV2 to TRBJ2-2, with 8 bases fitting TRBD2. Germline trimming cut 9 bases from V and 0 bases from J; bases unmatched to any gene: 3. The CDR3 sequence is 14 residues long. Looked up from germline, CDR1 is SNHLY and CDR2 is FYNNEI.

The V call is TRBV7-8, the J call TRBJ2-3, with 11 bases lining up with TRBD2. The ends lost 5 bases at V and 5 bases at J; junction bases unmatched: 12. This CDR3 is built from 17 residues. The V gene's germline CDR1 is SGHVS and CDR2 FQNEAQ. As DNA, the CDR3 is TGTGCCAGCAGCATTAGGATAGCGGGGGGGCAGGGAGATACGCAGTATTTT. As protein: CASSIRIAGGQGDTQYF. The variable domain in full, with the rest retrieved from reference TRBV7-8 and TRBJ2-3, is GAGVSQSPRYKVAKRGQDVALRCDPISGHVSLFWYQQALGQGPEFLTYFQNEAQLDKSGLPSDRFFAERPEGSVSTLKIQRTQQEDSAVYLCASSIRIAGGQGDTQYFGPGTRLTVL.

J is TRBJ1-1 and V is TRBV7-2; no clear D. The V gene's germline CDR1 is SGHTA and CDR2 FQGNSA. The length of the CDR3 is 12 residues. The V end lost 1 base, the J end lost 11 bases, and 11 bases lay between the germline ends. The CDR3 DNA follows: TGTGCCAGCAGCTTAGAGTCGGGAGATGCTTTCTTT. It translates to CASSLESGDAFF.

This chain joins TRBV5-6 and TRBJ1-2, with D unclear. The CDR3 extends over 14 amino acids. V lost 0 bases and J lost 8, with 14 bases in between. Looked up from germline, CDR1 is SGHDT and CDR2 is YYEEEE. CDR3 sequence reads: CASSLVGLILGYTF. The CDR3 region has the DNA TGTGCCAGCAGCTTGGTTGGCCTCATCCTAGGCTACACCTTC.

The rearrangement uses TRBV11-2 and TRBJ1-4; TRBD1 is a possible D gene (5 bases). V dropped 1 base and J dropped 8 bases, with 11 bases sitting between them. The CDR3 runs to 14 residues. CDR1 is SGHAT and CDR2 is FQNNGV in the germline V gene. CDR3 DNA sequence: TGTGCCAGCAGCTTAGCTGGGGCCCGGGAAAAACTGTTTTTT. It translates to CASSLAGAREKLFF.

The CDR3 bases are TGTGCCAGCGGGGACGGGAGGAGCACTGAAGCTTTCTTT. Encoded protein: CASGDGRSTEAFF. The V call is TRBV6-5, the J call TRBJ1-1; TRBD1 is a possible D gene (5 bases). The germline V gene has CDR1 MNHEY and CDR2 SVGAGI. V was cut by 8 bases and J by 4 bases, with 14 bases left in between. The CDR3 totals 13 residues.

A few counts support this clone. The chain couples TRBV28 to TRBJ1-1; D is uncertain. The V and J ends lost 3 bases and 2 bases respectively, with 16 bases between them. Germline V gene data show CDR1 as MDHEN and CDR2 as SYDVKM. This CDR3 contains 16 residues. CDR3 residues: CASSFDRSIRNTEAFF. CDR3 DNA: TGTGCCAGCAGTTTTGATAGGTCGATCCGAAACACTGAAGCTTTCTTT. Complete variable domain (other parts from reference TRBV28 and TRBJ1-1): DVKVTQSSRYLVKRTGEKVFLECVQDMDHENMFWYRQDPGLGLRLIYFSYDVKMKEKGDIPEGYSVSREKKERFSLILESASTNQTSMYLCASSFDRSIRNTEAFFGQGTRLTVV.

For the CDR3, the DNA is TGTGCCAGCAGCGGACGGCATCCTGGAAACACCATATATTTT. This translates into CASSGRHPGNTIYF. The chain couples TRBV2 to TRBJ1-3; no clear D. The CDR3 runs 14 residues. From germline, CDR1 is SNHLY and CDR2 FYNNEI. The germline V and J ends were trimmed by 6 bases and 2 bases, with 11 bases remaining between them.

The chain recombines TRBV5-1 with TRBJ2-7; D uncertain. V was clipped by 0 bases and J by 2 bases, with 9 bases between them. The germline V gene has CDR1 SGHRS and CDR2 YFSETQ. This CDR3 has 14 amino acids. CDR3 bases: TGCGCCAGCAGCTTGGAGGCAGGACCCTACGAGCAGTACTTC. Translating it yields CASSLEAGPYEQYF.

The J gene is TRBJ1-2, the V gene TRBV3-1 (or the pseudogene TRBV3-2); no clear D. Trimming took 0 bases from V and 0 from J, leaving 11 bases between them. This CDR3 has 16 residues. Germline CDR1 and CDR2: LGHDT and YNNKEL (reference sequence). CDR3 bases: TGTGCCAGCAGCCAAGATACGTCAGTTCCTAACTATGGCTACACCTTC. It is translated as CASSQDTSVPNYGYTF.

The rearrangement uses TRBV7-3 and TRBJ1-6, with D unclear. With 3 bases removed from V and 9 bases from J, the gap between germline ends came to 9 bases. Germline loops: CDR1 SGHTA, CDR2 FQGTGA. This CDR3 comprises 13 residues. Written as DNA, the CDR3 is TGTGCCAGCAGCTTCAGCAATAGTTCACCCCTCCACTTT. Protein: CASSFSNSSPLHF.

The rearrangement uses TRBV7-2 and TRBJ1-5; D is unresolved. This CDR3 has 15 residues. CDR1 SGHTA and CDR2 FQGNSA come from the germline V gene. Trimming took off 5 bases at V and 4 bases at J, with 15 bases between the two ends. The CDR3 DNA is TGTGCCAGCAGCCGTACCTCGACGGAAAATCAGCCCCAGCATTTT. It yields the protein CASSRTSTENQPQHF.